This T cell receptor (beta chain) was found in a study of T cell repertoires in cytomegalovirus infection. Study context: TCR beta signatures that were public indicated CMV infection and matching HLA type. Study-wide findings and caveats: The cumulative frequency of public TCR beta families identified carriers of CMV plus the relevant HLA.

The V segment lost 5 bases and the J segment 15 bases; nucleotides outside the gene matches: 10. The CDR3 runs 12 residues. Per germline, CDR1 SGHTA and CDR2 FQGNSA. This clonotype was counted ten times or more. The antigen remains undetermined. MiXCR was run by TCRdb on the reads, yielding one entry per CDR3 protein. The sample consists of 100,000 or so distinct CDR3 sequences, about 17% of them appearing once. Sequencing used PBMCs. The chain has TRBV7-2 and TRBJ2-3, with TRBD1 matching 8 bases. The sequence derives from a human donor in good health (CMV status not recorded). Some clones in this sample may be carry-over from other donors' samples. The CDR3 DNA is TGTGCCAGCAGCCTAGGGGACAGGCGAATATATTTT. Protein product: CASSLGDRRIYF.